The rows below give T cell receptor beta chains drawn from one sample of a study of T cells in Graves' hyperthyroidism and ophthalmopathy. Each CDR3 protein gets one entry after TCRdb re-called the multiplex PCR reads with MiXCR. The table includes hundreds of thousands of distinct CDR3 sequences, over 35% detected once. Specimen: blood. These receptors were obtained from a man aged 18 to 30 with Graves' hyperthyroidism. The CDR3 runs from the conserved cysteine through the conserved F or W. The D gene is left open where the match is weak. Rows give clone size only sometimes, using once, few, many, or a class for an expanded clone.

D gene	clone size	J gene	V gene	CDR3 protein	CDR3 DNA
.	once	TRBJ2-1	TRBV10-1	CASSESGAEQFF	TGCGCCAGCAGTGAGTCAGGGGCTGAGCAGTTCTTC
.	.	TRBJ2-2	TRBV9	CASSPDGLGELFF	TGTGCCAGCAGCCCGGATGGACTAGGGGAGCTGTTTTTT
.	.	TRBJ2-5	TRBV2	CASSLKGYETQYF	TGTGCCAGCAGTTTAAAAGGCTACGAGACCCAGTACTTC
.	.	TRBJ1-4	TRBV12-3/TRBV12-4	CASSFSGTTNEKLFF	TGTGCCAGCAGTTTCTCAGGAACAACTAATGAAAAACTGTTTTTT
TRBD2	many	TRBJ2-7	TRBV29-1	CSVELASGYYEQYF	TGCAGCGTTGAACTGGCTAGCGGGTACTACGAGCAGTACTTC
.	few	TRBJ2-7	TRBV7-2	CASSSARGHIGQYF	TGTGCCAGCAGCTCAGCCAGGGGCCACATTGGGCAGTACTTC
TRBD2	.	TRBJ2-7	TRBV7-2	CASSNPPLAGGVYEQYF	TGTGCCAGCAGCAACCCCCCCCTAGCGGGAGGAGTATACGAGCAGTACTTC
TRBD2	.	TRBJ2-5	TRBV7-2	CASSAYREAGETQYF	TGTGCCAGCAGCGCATACCGGGAGGCGGGGGAGACCCAGTACTTC
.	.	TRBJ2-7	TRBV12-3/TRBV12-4	CASSLHTDLMQYF	TGTGCCAGCAGTTTGCACACCGACTTGATGCAGTACTTC
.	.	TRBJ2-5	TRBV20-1	CSARQESLETQYF	TGCAGTGCTAGACAGGAGAGCCTGGAGACCCAGTACTTC
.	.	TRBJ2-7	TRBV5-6	CASSVGASSYEQYF	TGTGCCAGCAGCGTCGGCGCCAGCTCCTACGAGCAGTACTTC
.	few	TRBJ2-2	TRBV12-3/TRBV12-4	CASSTRRATGELFF	TGTGCCAGCAGCACCCGCAGGGCCACCGGGGAGCTGTTTTTT
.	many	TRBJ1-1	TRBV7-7	CASSRWDGDMNTEAFF	TGTGCTAGCAGCCGTTGGGACGGCGACATGAACACTGAAGCTTTCTTT
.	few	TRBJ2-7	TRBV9	CASSPGQIPYEQYF	TGTGCCAGCAGCCCCGGGCAGATCCCCTACGAGCAGTACTTC
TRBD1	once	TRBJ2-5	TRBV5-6	CASSRRTGSETQYF	TGTGCCAGCAGCCGGCGGACAGGGTCAGAGACCCAGTACTTC
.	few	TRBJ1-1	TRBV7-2	CASSLARAGHRNTEAFF	TGTGCCAGCAGCTTAGCGCGGGCGGGACACAGAAACACTGAAGCTTTCTTT
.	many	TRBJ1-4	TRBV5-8	CASSLVSDAEKLFF	TGTGCCAGCAGCTTGGTGTCGGACGCTGAAAAACTGTTTTTT
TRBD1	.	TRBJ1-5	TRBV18	CASSPDREGQPQHF	TGTGCCAGCTCACCCGACAGGGAAGGTCAGCCCCAGCATTTT
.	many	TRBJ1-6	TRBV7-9	CASSLVAGYNSPLHF	TGTGCCAGCAGCTTAGTCGCAGGCTACAATTCACCCCTCCACTTT
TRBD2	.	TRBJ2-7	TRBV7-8	CASRLAGVSLDEQYF	TGTGCCAGCAGACTAGCGGGAGTAAGCCTTGACGAGCAGTACTTC
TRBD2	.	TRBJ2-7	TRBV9	CASSQGLAGGDEQYF	TGTGCCAGCAGCCAGGGACTAGCGGGAGGTGACGAGCAGTACTTC
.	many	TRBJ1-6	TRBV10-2	CASSGGVWAPLHF	TGCGCCAGCAGTGGGGGCGTATGGGCACCCCTCCACTTT
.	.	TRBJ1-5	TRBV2	CASSEVPGGEVQPQHF	TGTGCCAGCAGTGAAGTGCCCGGCGGAGAGGTTCAGCCCCAGCATTTT
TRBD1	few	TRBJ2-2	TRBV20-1	CSGDRENTGELFF	TGCAGCGGAGACAGGGAGAACACCGGGGAGCTGTTTTTT
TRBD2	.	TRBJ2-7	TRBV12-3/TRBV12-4	CASSWTRGHEQYF	TGTGCCAGCAGTTGGACTAGAGGTCACGAGCAGTACTTC
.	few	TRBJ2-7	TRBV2	CASSEGRYTYEQYF	TGTGCCAGCAGTGAAGGGCGATATACCTACGAGCAGTACTTC
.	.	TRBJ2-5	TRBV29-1	CSSPRQKETQYF	TGCAGCTCACCTAGACAGAAAGAGACCCAGTACTTC
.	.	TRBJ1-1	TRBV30	CAWSWIENTEAFF	TGTGCCTGGAGCTGGATTGAGAACACTGAAGCTTTCTTT
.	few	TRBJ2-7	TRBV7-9	CASSSPAAPSYEQYF	TGTGCCAGCAGCTCCCCTGCAGCGCCTTCCTACGAGCAGTACTTC
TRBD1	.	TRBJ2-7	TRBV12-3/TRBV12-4	CASSEGGAEDEQYF	TGTGCCAGCAGTGAAGGGGGCGCGGAGGACGAGCAGTACTTC
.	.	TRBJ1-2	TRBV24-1	CATSDATLGYTF	TGTGCCACCAGTGATGCGACTTTGGGCTACACCTTC
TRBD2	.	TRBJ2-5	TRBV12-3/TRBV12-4	CASRPGLAGETQYF	TGTGCCAGCAGGCCGGGACTAGCGGGAGAGACCCAGTACTTC
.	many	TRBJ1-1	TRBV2	CANLQTANTEAFF	TGTGCCAACCTACAGACAGCGAACACTGAAGCTTTCTTT
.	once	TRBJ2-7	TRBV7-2	CASSLVEGGSEQYF	TGTGCCAGCAGCTTAGTAGAAGGAGGGTCCGAGCAGTACTTC
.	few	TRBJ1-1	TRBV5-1	CASSLVGRGTEAFF	TGCGCCAGCAGCTTGGTGGGCAGGGGTACCGAAGCTTTCTTT
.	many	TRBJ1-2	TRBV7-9	CASSYRPPRDGYTF	TGTGCCAGCAGCTACCGGCCTCCCCGTGATGGCTACACCTTC
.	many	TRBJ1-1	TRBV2	CASSARTGNTEAFF	TGTGCCAGCAGTGCCCGTACAGGGAACACTGAAGCTTTCTTT
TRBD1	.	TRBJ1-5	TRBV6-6	CAGKTGPNQPQHF	TGTGCCGGCAAGACAGGGCCTAATCAGCCCCAGCATTTT
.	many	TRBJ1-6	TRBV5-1	CASSLVGGSYNSPLHF	TGCGCCAGCAGCTTGGTTGGGGGCTCCTATAATTCACCCCTCCACTTT
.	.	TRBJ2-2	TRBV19	CASSISRGHRNTGELFF	TGTGCCAGTAGTATATCTCGGGGACATCGGAACACCGGGGAGCTGTTTTTT
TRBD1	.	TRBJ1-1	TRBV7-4	CASSTGGLGTEAFF	TGTGCCAGCAGCACAGGGGGTCTTGGCACTGAAGCTTTCTTT
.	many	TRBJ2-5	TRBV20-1	CSAARGGETQYF	TGCAGTGCCGCGAGGGGCGGAGAGACCCAGTACTTC
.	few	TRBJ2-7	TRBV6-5	CASSYAAGEREQYF	TGTGCCAGCAGTTACGCGGCAGGGGAGAGGGAGCAGTACTTC
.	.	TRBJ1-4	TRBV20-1	CSAQRGGPKEKLFF	TGCAGTGCTCAACGTGGGGGCCCCAAAGAAAAACTGTTTTTT
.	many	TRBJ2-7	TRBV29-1	CSVEEANRSHEQYF	TGCAGCGTTGAAGAAGCGAATCGGAGCCACGAGCAGTACTTC
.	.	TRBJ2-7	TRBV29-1	CSVEGESGPPYEQYF	TGCAGCGTTGAAGGGGAGTCAGGCCCTCCCTACGAGCAGTACTTC
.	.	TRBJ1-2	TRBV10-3	CAISGAEHYGYTF	TGTGCCATCAGTGGAGCAGAGCACTATGGCTACACCTTC
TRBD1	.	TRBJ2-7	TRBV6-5	CASRLSDRVGEQYF	TGTGCCAGCAGGCTTAGCGACAGGGTGGGCGAGCAGTACTTC